This is a list of T cell receptor beta chains from one sample in a study of cytomegalovirus exposure and HLA in healthy donors. This table comes from immunoSEQ multiplex PCR, and its TCRdb copy is limited to in-frame clones, with some not included. The table includes 86,000 or so clones, roughly 80% detected once. Sequenced input: PBMCs. The receptors stem from a woman in her forties in good health and CMV-seropositive. Each CDR3 is given with its conserved first and last residue. Each record gives: D gene, V gene, CDR3 length, J gene, clone size, CDR3 protein, CDR3 DNA. A D gene is named only where the DNA matches it firmly. For some rows the clone size is stated as once, few or many, or as a class when expanded; others skip it.

D gene: NA; V gene: TRBV4-3; CDR3 length: 14; J gene: TRBJ1-5; clone size: NA; CDR3 protein: CASSQVGGDQPQHF; CDR3 DNA: TGCGCCAGCAGCCAAGTTGGCGGGGATCAGCCCCAGCATTTT
D gene: NA; V gene: TRBV6-1; CDR3 length: 14; J gene: TRBJ1-1; clone size: NA; CDR3 protein: CASSDEGGGTEAFF; CDR3 DNA: TGTGCCAGCAGTGATGAGGGGGGGGGCACTGAAGCTTTCTTT
D gene: TRBD2; V gene: TRBV4-2; CDR3 length: 19; J gene: TRBJ2-3; clone size: NA; CDR3 protein: CASSQEEAGGPSSTDTQYF; CDR3 DNA: TGTGCCAGCAGCCAAGAAGAAGCGGGAGGGCCCTCTAGCACAGATACGCAGTATTTT
D gene: NA; V gene: TRBV5-1; CDR3 length: 15; J gene: TRBJ2-5; clone size: NA; CDR3 protein: CASSRSAGDQETQYF; CDR3 DNA: TGCGCCAGCAGCCGCTCGGCGGGCGACCAAGAGACCCAGTACTTC
D gene: NA; V gene: TRBV10-2; CDR3 length: 20; J gene: TRBJ1-5; clone size: few; CDR3 protein: CASSESSGWYGDRSHQPQHF; CDR3 DNA: TGCGCCAGCAGTGAGTCCAGCGGTTGGTATGGTGACAGGTCACATCAGCCCCAGCATTTT
D gene: TRBD1; V gene: TRBV6-6; CDR3 length: 15; J gene: TRBJ1-1; clone size: NA; CDR3 protein: CASTPPGQLNTEAFF; CDR3 DNA: TGTGCCAGCACCCCCCCGGGACAGCTGAACACTGAAGCTTTCTTT
D gene: NA; V gene: TRBV2; CDR3 length: 15; J gene: TRBJ2-7; clone size: once; CDR3 protein: CASIGGQTNSYEQYF; CDR3 DNA: TGTGCCAGCATTGGCGGACAGACCAACTCCTACGAGCAGTACTTC
D gene: TRBD1; V gene: TRBV9; CDR3 length: 15; J gene: TRBJ2-2; clone size: NA; CDR3 protein: CASSAGPTGAGELFF; CDR3 DNA: TGTGCCAGCAGCGCGGGACCCACAGGGGCCGGGGAGCTGTTTTTT
D gene: TRBD1; V gene: TRBV30; CDR3 length: 14; J gene: TRBJ1-5; clone size: NA; CDR3 protein: CAWTQGTGNQPQHF; CDR3 DNA: TGTGCCTGGACCCAAGGGACAGGGAATCAGCCCCAGCATTTT
D gene: NA; V gene: TRBV5-4; CDR3 length: 15; J gene: TRBJ2-1; clone size: NA; CDR3 protein: CASSLAARGDNEQFF; CDR3 DNA: TGTGCCAGCAGCTTGGCGGCGCGGGGCGACAATGAGCAGTTCTTC
D gene: NA; V gene: TRBV19; CDR3 length: 14; J gene: TRBJ2-7; clone size: NA; CDR3 protein: CASSMIGRSYEQYF; CDR3 DNA: TGTGCCAGTAGTATGATCGGCAGGTCCTACGAGCAGTACTTC
D gene: NA; V gene: TRBV19; CDR3 length: 16; J gene: TRBJ2-3; clone size: few; CDR3 protein: CASSFSGQQFTDTQYF; CDR3 DNA: TGTGCCAGTAGTTTTTCCGGACAGCAGTTCACAGATACGCAGTATTTT
D gene: TRBD1; V gene: TRBV7-9; CDR3 length: 14; J gene: TRBJ2-2; clone size: NA; CDR3 protein: CATATDRAIGELFF; CDR3 DNA: TGTGCCACGGCAACGGACAGGGCGATCGGGGAGCTGTTTTTT
D gene: NA; V gene: TRBV5-4; CDR3 length: 14; J gene: TRBJ2-1; clone size: NA; CDR3 protein: CASSWKVGGNEQFF; CDR3 DNA: TGTGCCAGCAGCTGGAAAGTAGGGGGAAATGAGCAGTTCTTC
D gene: TRBD1; V gene: TRBV7-6; CDR3 length: 14; J gene: TRBJ1-2; clone size: NA; CDR3 protein: CASSPQGAGYGYTF; CDR3 DNA: TGTGCCAGCAGCCCACAGGGGGCCGGATATGGCTACACCTTC
D gene: TRBD1; V gene: TRBV15; CDR3 length: 13; J gene: TRBJ2-1; clone size: NA; CDR3 protein: CATRPGQYNEQFF; CDR3 DNA: TGTGCCACCAGACCGGGACAGTACAATGAGCAGTTCTTC
D gene: TRBD1; V gene: TRBV28; CDR3 length: 16; J gene: TRBJ2-3; clone size: once; CDR3 protein: CASSFHLTGDTDTQYF; CDR3 DNA: TGTGCCAGCAGTTTCCATTTAACAGGGGACACAGATACGCAGTATTTT
D gene: NA; V gene: TRBV7-3; CDR3 length: 15; J gene: TRBJ2-3; clone size: NA; CDR3 protein: CASSLMGASTDTQYF; CDR3 DNA: TGTGCCAGCAGCTTAATGGGGGCTAGCACAGATACGCAGTATTTT
D gene: NA; V gene: TRBV5-8; CDR3 length: 17; J gene: TRBJ1-1; clone size: NA; CDR3 protein: CASSLRYRDTQSFAAFF; CDR3 DNA: TGTGCCAGCAGCCTCCGCTATCGGGACACCCAATCGTTTGCGGCTTTCTTT
D gene: TRBD1; V gene: TRBV28; CDR3 length: 15; J gene: TRBJ1-5; clone size: few; CDR3 protein: CATSSGQGTYQPQHF; CDR3 DNA: TGTGCCACCTCTTCTGGACAGGGGACCTATCAGCCCCAGCATTTT
D gene: NA; V gene: TRBV27; CDR3 length: 14; J gene: TRBJ1-2; clone size: once; CDR3 protein: CASGQYGQPYGYTF; CDR3 DNA: TGTGCCAGCGGCCAGTATGGACAGCCCTATGGCTACACCTTC
D gene: TRBD2; V gene: TRBV6-5; CDR3 length: 16; J gene: TRBJ2-1; clone size: NA; CDR3 protein: CASSWTSGKSYNEQFF; CDR3 DNA: TGTGCCAGCAGTTGGACTAGCGGAAAGTCCTACAATGAGCAGTTCTTC
D gene: NA; V gene: TRBV27; CDR3 length: 15; J gene: TRBJ2-3; clone size: few; CDR3 protein: CASSPYNPVTDTQYF; CDR3 DNA: TGTGCCAGCAGCCCCTATAATCCGGTCACAGATACGCAGTATTTT
D gene: NA; V gene: TRBV27; CDR3 length: 13; J gene: TRBJ1-2; clone size: NA; CDR3 protein: CASSSTRGVGYTF; CDR3 DNA: TGTGCCAGCAGTTCAACCCGCGGGGTTGGCTACACCTTC
D gene: NA; V gene: TRBV28; CDR3 length: 15; J gene: TRBJ2-7; clone size: NA; CDR3 protein: CASSLLVGAGYEQYF; CDR3 DNA: TGTGCCAGCAGTTTATTGGTGGGAGCGGGCTACGAGCAGTACTTC
D gene: NA; V gene: TRBV4-2; CDR3 length: 14; J gene: TRBJ2-1; clone size: NA; CDR3 protein: CASSQPTVYNEQFF; CDR3 DNA: TGTGCCAGCAGCCAGCCGACAGTATACAATGAGCAGTTCTTC
D gene: NA; V gene: TRBV4-2; CDR3 length: 15; J gene: TRBJ1-5; clone size: NA; CDR3 protein: CASSQDGRANQPQHF; CDR3 DNA: TGTGCCAGCAGCCAAGACGGCAGGGCGAATCAGCCCCAGCATTTT
D gene: NA; V gene: TRBV30; CDR3 length: 14; J gene: TRBJ2-2; clone size: NA; CDR3 protein: CAWTGTLNTGELFF; CDR3 DNA: TGTGCCTGGACCGGGACACTTAACACCGGGGAGCTGTTTTTT
D gene: NA; V gene: TRBV9; CDR3 length: 14; J gene: TRBJ1-5; clone size: NA; CDR3 protein: CASSLAGSGQPQHF; CDR3 DNA: TGTGCCAGCAGTCTCGCAGGGTCGGGTCAGCCCCAGCATTTT
D gene: TRBD1; V gene: TRBV6-5; CDR3 length: 15; J gene: TRBJ1-1; clone size: few; CDR3 protein: CASTRPGQGVPEAFF; CDR3 DNA: TGTGCCAGCACCAGACCGGGACAGGGGGTCCCTGAAGCTTTCTTT
D gene: NA; V gene: TRBV14; CDR3 length: 13; J gene: TRBJ1-1; clone size: NA; CDR3 protein: CASTFQTKTEAFF; CDR3 DNA: TGTGCCAGCACGTTCCAGACTAAAACTGAAGCTTTCTTT
D gene: NA; V gene: TRBV7-6; CDR3 length: 16; J gene: TRBJ2-3; clone size: NA; CDR3 protein: CASSLEPGIRTDTQYF; CDR3 DNA: TGTGCCAGCAGCTTAGAGCCGGGGATCAGGACAGATACGCAGTATTTT
D gene: TRBD2; V gene: TRBV5-1; CDR3 length: 17; J gene: TRBJ2-1; clone size: NA; CDR3 protein: CASSPGTSGRALSEQFF; CDR3 DNA: TGCGCCAGCAGCCCGGGGACTAGCGGGAGGGCGTTGAGTGAGCAGTTCTTC
D gene: NA; V gene: TRBV23-1; CDR3 length: 15; J gene: TRBJ2-2; clone size: NA; CDR3 protein: CASSQSTRTPIELFF; CDR3 DNA: TGCGCCAGCAGTCAATCTACACGGACTCCCATAGAGCTGTTTTTT
D gene: TRBD2; V gene: TRBV25-1; CDR3 length: 15; J gene: TRBJ2-1; clone size: few; CDR3 protein: CASSETSSGDGEQFF; CDR3 DNA: TGTGCCAGCAGTGAAACGTCTAGCGGGGACGGTGAGCAGTTCTTC
D gene: NA; V gene: TRBV2; CDR3 length: 13; J gene: TRBJ2-1; clone size: NA; CDR3 protein: CASSVDLANEQFF; CDR3 DNA: TGTGCCAGCAGTGTAGATCTAGCAAATGAGCAGTTCTTC
D gene: TRBD2; V gene: TRBV5-6; CDR3 length: 17; J gene: TRBJ2-1; clone size: NA; CDR3 protein: CASSPPQREGPIYEQFF; CDR3 DNA: TGTGCCAGCAGCCCGCCCCAGCGGGAGGGCCCTATCTATGAGCAGTTCTTC
D gene: TRBD2; V gene: TRBV19; CDR3 length: 14; J gene: TRBJ2-1; clone size: NA; CDR3 protein: CASSIFGTSDEQFF; CDR3 DNA: TGTGCCAGTAGTATCTTCGGGACTAGTGATGAGCAGTTCTTC
D gene: NA; V gene: TRBV2; CDR3 length: 12; J gene: TRBJ1-5; clone size: NA; CDR3 protein: CASSVFVQPQHF; CDR3 DNA: TGTGCCAGCAGTGTCTTTGTTCAGCCCCAGCATTTT